Each of the 14 T cell receptor beta chains below was sequenced from the same sample in a study of blood T cell repertoires in COVID-19. Using immunoSEQ multiplex PCR, the repertoire was profiled, and TCRdb retains in-frame clones only, with some absent. The sample has roughly 310,000 clones, about 90% seen once. Input material: peripheral blood. These receptors all come from a woman aged 30 to 39 with COVID-19, enrolled during active disease.

The chain recombines TRBV25-1 with TRBJ2-5; 8 bases map to TRBD2. Trimming cost V 3 bases and J 5 bases; bases outside gene matches: 8. The CDR3 spans 15 residues. Germline loops: CDR1 MGHDK, CDR2 SYGVNS. The CDR3 reads CASSDRTSGGETQYF. In DNA, the CDR3 is TGTGCCAGCAGTGATAGAACTAGCGGAGGGGAGACCCAGTACTTC.

In DNA, the CDR3 is TGCGCCAGCAGCTTGGTAGTGACCGGGGAGCTGTTTTTT. Translating it yields CASSLVVTGELFF. The J gene is TRBJ2-2, the V gene TRBV5-1, with D unresolved. The ends were cut back, 0 bases at V and 5 bases at J, with 5 bases in the middle. Germline CDR1 reads SGHRS; CDR2 reads YFSETQ. The CDR3 is 13 residues long.

This clone has only a few counts. The genes are TRBV11-2 and TRBJ1-2; 11 positions match TRBD1. Germline values: CDR1 SGHAT, CDR2 FQNNGV. There are 15 residues in the CDR3. With 5 bases clipped from V and 4 bases from J, the junction kept 6 bases outside the gene matches. The CDR3 DNA reads TGTGCCAGCAGCCAAGGGGGGACAGGGGGCTATGGCTACACCTTC. Translated: CASSQGGTGGYGYTF.

The CDR3 DNA sequence: TGTGCCAGCAGCTCCTCCGGACAGGGTAGTCACGGGGAGCTGTTTTTT. This encodes CASSSSGQGSHGELFF. J is TRBJ2-2 and V is TRBV7-9; 8 bases line up with TRBD1. This CDR3 contains 16 residues. J lost 7 bases, V lost 4 bases, and 11 bases had no gene match. Germline-derived CDR1 and CDR2 are SEHNR and FQNEAQ (reference sequence).

The chain links TRBV7-8 to TRBJ2-5; 8 bases are a match to TRBD1. The CDR3 sequence is 16 residues long. V dropped 1 base and J dropped 1; count of bases not matched to a gene: 5. CDR1 is SGHVS and CDR2 is FQNEAQ in the germline V gene. CDR3 sequence (DNA): TGTGCCAGCAGCTTAGTTCGGGGACAGGTCCAAGAGACCCAGTACTTC. Translating gives CASSLVRGQVQETQYF.

This clone was seen once. This chain connects TRBV27 to TRBJ2-1; maybe TRBD2 (5 bases). Looked up from germline, CDR1 is MNHEY and CDR2 is SMNVEV (reference sequence). V was trimmed by 3 bases and J by 9 bases, leaving 12 bases between them. The length of the CDR3 is 13 residues. The CDR3 is CASSFQVGSEQFF. DNA for the CDR3: TGTGCCAGCAGTTTCCAGGTAGGGAGTGAGCAGTTCTTC.

This clone was observed a handful of times. CDR3 DNA sequence: TGTGCCAGCAGCTTAATCGGGAACGGTGTATATGGCTACACCTTC. Its translation: CASSLIGNGVYGYTF. The rearrangement joins TRBV7-9 to TRBJ1-2; D is unclear. Trimming stripped 2 bases from V and 5 bases from J, with 15 bases between. This CDR3 contains 15 residues. Germline CDR1 and CDR2: SEHNR and FQNEAQ (reference sequence).

On this clone itself: The junction and the germline gene differ at one end; a read error may be behind it. J is TRBJ1-2 and V is TRBV30; 11 nucleotides match TRBD1. The CDR3 length is 12 residues. Germline assignment: CDR1 GTSNPN and CDR2 SVGIG (reference sequence). This CDR3 is CAWSPGTGGDRW. Here the CDR3 DNA reads TGTGCCTGGAGTCCCGGGACAGGGGGTGATCGGTGG.

The CDR3 loop is CASRGTGRGLTDTQYF. The CDR3 DNA reads TGTGCCAGCAGGGGGACGGGGAGGGGACTCACAGATACGCAGTATTTT. V gene TRBV27 combines with J gene TRBJ2-3; 7 nucleotides agree with TRBD2. The V gene's germline CDR1 is MNHEY and CDR2 SMNVEV (reference sequence). V was pared by 6 bases and J by 2 bases, with 11 bases of the junction left unmatched. The CDR3 length is 16 residues.

The rearrangement joins TRBV15 to TRBJ2-4, with 8 bases fitting TRBD1. The V and J ends lost 4 bases and 0 bases, in that order; junction bases with no gene match: 5. The CDR3 is 16 residues long. The V gene's germline CDR1 is LNHNV and CDR2 YYDKDF (reference sequence). In nucleotides, the CDR3 is TGTGCCACCAGCACAGGACAGGGTCAAGCCAAAAACATTCAGTACTTC. It encodes CATSTGQGQAKNIQYF.

The rearrangement uses TRBV18 and TRBJ1-4; no reliable D call. The CDR3 runs to 16 residues. Germline V gene sequence: CDR1 KGHSH, CDR2 LQKENI. V lost 5 bases and J 1 base, leaving 14 bases between the germline ends. CDR3 DNA sequence: TGTGCCAGCTCATCAGACACCCAGCAAACTAATGAAAAACTGTTTTTT. Protein: CASSSDTQQTNEKLFF.

V and J are TRBV28 and TRBJ2-2, with D possibly being TRBD1 (5 bases). V gave up 6 bases and J gave up 8 bases, with 13 bases separating them. The length of the CDR3 is 13 residues. CDR1 and CDR2 (germline): MDHEN, SYDVKM. The CDR3 coding sequence is TGTGCCAGCAGAGGATCCTGGACAGGGGAGCTGTTTTTT. This encodes CASRGSWTGELFF. The variable domain in full, completed from reference TRBV28 and TRBJ2-2, reads DVKVTQSSRYLVKRTGEKVFLECVQDMDHENMFWYRQDPGLGLRLIYFSYDVKMKEKGDIPEGYSVSREKKERFSLILESASTNQTSMYLCASRGSWTGELFFGEGSRLTVL.

The rearrangement uses TRBV20-1 and TRBJ2-7; D gene unclear. Trimming pared 3 bases from V and 1 base from J, leaving 10 bases between. This CDR3 region has 13 residues. Per the germline V gene, CDR1 is DFQATT and CDR2 is SNEGSKA (reference sequence). The CDR3 bases are TGCAGTGCTAGTGCTAGGCCATCCTACGAGCAGTACTTC. Its translation is CSASARPSYEQYF.

This chain joins TRBV19 and TRBJ2-5; 8 bases are a match to TRBD1. Germline V lookup: CDR1 LNHDA, CDR2 SQIVND (reference sequence). This CDR3 has 14 residues. With 4 bases clipped from V and 4 bases from J, the junction kept 5 bases outside the gene matches. CDR3 loop: CASSRQGLAETQYF. CDR3 nucleotides: TGTGCCAGTAGTAGACAGGGGTTAGCAGAGACCCAGTACTTC.